These 20 T cell receptor beta chains came from one sample sequenced in a study of blood T cell repertoires in COVID-19. Profiling relied on immunoSEQ multiplex PCR, and the TCRdb table lists in-frame clones only, not all of them. The repertoire holds roughly 53,000 clones, with 70% to 90% as singletons. Sequenced input: peripheral blood. These TCRs come from a man aged 35 to 55 with active COVID-19.

The CDR3 spells CASSPQVGDTQYF. The DNA of the CDR3 is TGTGCCAGCAGCCCACAGGTAGGGGATACGCAGTATTTT. This sequence joins TRBV9 and TRBJ2-3; D might be TRBD1 (5 bases). The V gene lost 4 bases and the J gene lost 6 bases, with 12 bases spanning the gap. Per the germline V gene, CDR1 is SGDLS and CDR2 is YYNGEE. The CDR3 is made up of 13 amino acids.

The gene calls are TRBV3-1 (or the pseudogene TRBV3-2) and TRBJ1-2; 8 bases map to TRBD1. Germline V gene sequence: CDR1 LGHDT, CDR2 YNNKEL (reference sequence). The CDR3 is 14 residues long. J lost 4 bases, V lost 2 bases, and 3 bases had no gene match. The CDR3 here is CASSQLDRGYGYTF. CDR3 in DNA: TGTGCCAGCAGCCAACTTGACAGGGGCTATGGCTACACCTTC.

V usage is TRBV2 and J usage is TRBJ1-5, with 12 bases matching TRBD1. CDR1 is SNHLY and CDR2 is FYNNEI in the germline V gene. Trimming took 8 bases from V and 5 from J; bases not matched to a gene: 4. This CDR3 is built from 14 residues. As DNA, the CDR3 is TGTGCCAGCCGGGACAGGGGGCGCGATCAGCCCCAGCATTTT. This sequence encodes CASRDRGRDQPQHF.

In nucleotides, the CDR3 is TGCAGCACTGACAGTGCTAGCACAGATACGCAGTATTTT. Protein sequence: CSTDSASTDTQYF. The chain carries TRBV29-1 and TRBJ2-3, with a weak D call TRBD1 (5 bases). The germline gives CDR1 SQVTM, CDR2 ANQGSEA. CDR3 size: 13 residues. Trimming took 8 bases from V and 0 from J, leaving 12 bases between them.

This rearrangement joins TRBV6-4 to TRBJ2-2; 7 bases match TRBD2. Germline V gene sequence: CDR1 MRHNA, CDR2 SNTAGT. The length of the CDR3 is 14 residues. J gave up 5 bases and V 0 bases, and 0 bases lay outside the gene matches. The CDR3 region has the DNA TGTGCCAGCAGTGACTCTAGCGGGACCGGGGAGCTGTTTTTT. It yields the protein CASSDSSGTGELFF.

The V gene is TRBV9, the J gene TRBJ1-5; D is ambiguous. Germline V gene data show CDR1 as SGDLS and CDR2 as YYNGEE. This CDR3 is built from 13 residues. V lost 4 bases to trimming and J lost 3 bases, with 8 bases between them. Here the CDR3 DNA reads TGTGCCAGCAGCACCTACCCCAATCAGCCCCAGCATTTT. Amino acid sequence: CASSTYPNQPQHF.

This clone was counted once. This chain connects TRBV27 to TRBJ1-1, with 11 bases identical to TRBD1. V was clipped by 6 bases and J by 10 bases; unmatched bases: 7. CDR3 length equals 13 residues. The germline gives CDR1 MNHEY, CDR2 SMNVEV (reference sequence). The DNA for the CDR3 is TGTGCCAGCAGCTCCGTCGGGACAGGGGGAGCTTTCTTT. Amino acids: CASSSVGTGGAFF.

This clone has only a few counts. This chain connects TRBV11-2 to TRBJ2-7, with D possibly TRBD1 on 6 matching bases. The CDR3 spans 15 residues. V dropped 3 bases and J dropped 5 bases, with 17 bases sitting between them. Germline V gene sequence: CDR1 SGHAT, CDR2 FQNNGV. The CDR3 DNA reads TGTGCCAGCAGCTTGACAGGCCAACAACTGAACGAGCAGTACTTC. The encoded protein is CASSLTGQQLNEQYF.

This chain joins TRBV7-6 and TRBJ2-1; 13 nucleotides agree with TRBD2. This CDR3 comprises 19 residues. Germline V CDR1 and CDR2: SGHVS, FNYEAQ. Trimming removed 1 base from V and 8 bases from J; junction bases left unmatched: 14. In nucleotides, the CDR3 is TGTGCCAGCAGCTTAGGAGTACTAGCGGGAGGGGGTCTTGGGGATGAGCAGTTCTTC. This gives the protein CASSLGVLAGGGLGDEQFF.

The sample holds a few counts of this clone. The chain has TRBV14 and TRBJ1-1; TRBD1 is a possible D gene (5 bases). Germline V gives CDR1 SGHDN, CDR2 FVKESK. Deletions cut 9 bases from V and 0 bases from J, with 8 bases between. There are 12 residues in the CDR3. The CDR3 protein is CASSQVNTEAFF. As DNA, the CDR3 is TGTGCCAGTTCACAGGTGAACACTGAAGCTTTCTTT.

V gene TRBV5-1 combines with J gene TRBJ1-6; 10 bases are a match to TRBD1. V trimming: 4 bases; J trimming: 8 bases; junction bases outside the gene matches: 6. The CDR3 sequence is 15 residues long. CDR1 SGHRS and CDR2 YFSETQ come from the germline V gene. This CDR3 is CASSLGQGGDSPLHF. CDR3 sequence (DNA): TGCGCCAGCAGCCTCGGACAGGGGGGCGATTCACCCCTCCACTTT.

CDR3 nucleotide sequence: TGTGCCAGCAGTTACGAACAGGATAGCAATCAGCCCCAGCATTTT. The encoded protein is CASSYEQDSNQPQHF. This rearrangement joins TRBV6-6 to TRBJ1-5, with D maybe TRBD1 (5 bases). With 2 bases removed from V and 0 bases from J, the gap between germline ends came to 8 bases. This CDR3 has 15 residues. Germline V gives CDR1 MNHNY, CDR2 SVGAGI (reference sequence).

J is TRBJ1-1 and V is TRBV5-4; D possibly corresponds to TRBD1 (5 bases). V lost 6 bases to trimming and J lost 1 base, with 10 bases between them. Germline loops: CDR1 SGHNT, CDR2 YYREEE (reference sequence). CDR3 length: 13 residues. The DNA of the CDR3 is TGTGCCAGCAACTCCCAGGGGAACACTGAAGCTTTCTTT. Its translation: CASNSQGNTEAFF. Together with reference TRBV5-4 and TRBJ1-1, the CDR3 gives the full variable domain: ETGVTQSPTHLIKTRGQQVTLRCSSQSGHNTVSWYQQALGQGPQFIFQYYREEENGRGNFPPRFSGLQFPNYSSELNVNALELDDSALYLCASNSQGNTEAFFGQGTRLTVV.

The chain recombines TRBV7-3 with TRBJ2-2; TRBD2 aligns across 7 bases. Trimming removed 5 bases from V and 0 bases from J; junction bases left unmatched: 6. Germline CDR1 and CDR2: SGHTA and FQGTGA. The CDR3 is made up of 16 amino acids. CDR3 bases: TGTGCCAGCAGCCCACCGAGCGGGACGAACACCGGGGAGCTGTTTTTT. Its protein is CASSPPSGTNTGELFF.

The J gene is TRBJ2-5, the V gene TRBV21-1; the table's D call TRBD2 went unverified against the DNA. TRBV21-1 is shown as a pseudogene. CDR3 length: 20 residues. The CDR3: CASSKVGRLAGGLAQETQYF. CDR3 sequence (DNA): TGTGCCAGCAGCAAAGTCGGGAGACTAGCGGGAGGGCTGGCCCAAGAGACCCAGTACTTC.

The chain uses TRBV27 and TRBJ2-3; 10 bases are shared with TRBD1. CDR1 MNHEY and CDR2 SMNVEV come from the germline V gene (reference sequence). The CDR3 loop spans 14 amino acids. The V and J ends lost 5 bases and 6 bases, in that order; junction bases with no gene match: 5. Written as DNA, the CDR3 is TGTGCCAGCAGTCGGGACAGGGGTATGGATACGCAGTATTTT. Translation: CASSRDRGMDTQYF.

This chain uses TRBV5-1 with TRBJ2-3; 13 bases match TRBD2. Germline CDR1 is SGHRS and CDR2 is YFSETQ. This CDR3 is built from 19 residues. V dropped 4 bases and J dropped 4; count of bases not matched to a gene: 15. This CDR3 reads CASSVIPGLAGRRADTQYF. CDR3 nucleotide sequence: TGCGCCAGCAGCGTTATACCGGGACTAGCGGGAAGAAGGGCAGATACGCAGTATTTT. Full variable domain (remainder filled in from reference TRBV5-1 and TRBJ2-3): KAGVTQTPRYLIKTRGQQVTLSCSPISGHRSVSWYQQTPGQGLQFLFEYFSETQRNKGNFPGRFSGRQFSNSRSEMNVSTLELGDSALYLCASSVIPGLAGRRADTQYFGPGTRLTVL.

This clone has a handful of counts. This sequence joins TRBV30 and TRBJ2-1; D is perhaps TRBD1 (6 bases). There are 13 residues in the CDR3. Trimming left V 4 bases short and J 5 bases short, with 12 bases between. Germline V CDR1 and CDR2: GTSNPN, SVGIG (reference sequence). The CDR3 bases are TGTGCCTGGAAACAGGGCCTTCACAATGAGCAGTTCTTC. This sequence encodes CAWKQGLHNEQFF.

The chain combines TRBV19 with TRBJ2-7; no clear D gene. The CDR3 runs to 13 residues. Between the trimmed V and J ends, which lost 5 bases and 6 bases, there was a span of 14 bases. Per the germline V gene, CDR1 is LNHDA and CDR2 is SQIVND (reference sequence). The CDR3 region has the DNA TGTGCCAGTAGTCCTGGGCTTCCCTCCGAGCAGTACTTC. Translation: CASSPGLPSEQYF.

The J gene is TRBJ2-7, the V gene TRBV5-5; D unclear. CDR3 size: 15 residues. Trimming shortened V by 2 bases and J by 0 bases, and 12 bases separated the two germline ends. The germline V gene encodes CDR1 SGHKS and CDR2 YYEKEE (reference sequence). DNA for the CDR3: TGTGCCAGCAGCTTTCGGGTCTTTACCTCCTACGAGCAGTACTTC. It specifies CASSFRVFTSYEQYF.